This paragraph covers one T cell receptor beta chain sequence. The antigen is undetermined. The data belong to a study of shared clonotypes between healthy human individuals. Study findings and constraints: With several donors compared, 4.5% to 6.5% of naive CD4 clonotypes were shared. Rarefaction revealed incomplete sorted-subset sequencing despite large depth.

The CDR3 is made up of 18 amino acids. The germline V gene encodes CDR1 SGHNT and CDR2 YENEEA. V lost 1 base to trimming and J lost 6 bases; unmatched junction nucleotides: 14. All the donors were Caucasian adults who lived in Nashville, Tennessee. Negatively enriched CD4+ T cells were divided by CD45RA into naive and memory. Here immunoSEQ multiplex PCR was the method, and the copy in TCRdb shows in-frame clones only, minus some. Of about 510,000 clones listed, 95% to 97% are singletons. The sequence derives from a woman aged 30 to 39 in good health. The material sequenced was naive CD4+ T cells sorted from blood. Subset indicated: CD45RA+ positively selected. The chain combines TRBV11-3 with TRBJ1-4, with 7 bases matching TRBD1. The DNA of the CDR3 is TGTGCCAGCAGCTTAGGGGACAGACACGCGCGGTACGATGAAAAACTGTTTTTT. This sequence encodes CASSLGDRHARYDEKLFF.